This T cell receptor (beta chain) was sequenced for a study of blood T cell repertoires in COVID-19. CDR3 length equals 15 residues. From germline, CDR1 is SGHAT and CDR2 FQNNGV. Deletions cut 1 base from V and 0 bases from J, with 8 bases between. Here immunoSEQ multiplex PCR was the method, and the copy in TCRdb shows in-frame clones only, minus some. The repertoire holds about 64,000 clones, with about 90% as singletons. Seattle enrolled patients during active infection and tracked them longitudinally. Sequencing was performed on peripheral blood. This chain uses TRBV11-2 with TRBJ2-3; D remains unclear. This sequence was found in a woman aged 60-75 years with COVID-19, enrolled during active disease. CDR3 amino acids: CASSLVATSTDTQYF. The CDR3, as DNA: TGTGCCAGCAGCTTAGTGGCGACTAGCACAGATACGCAGTATTTT.